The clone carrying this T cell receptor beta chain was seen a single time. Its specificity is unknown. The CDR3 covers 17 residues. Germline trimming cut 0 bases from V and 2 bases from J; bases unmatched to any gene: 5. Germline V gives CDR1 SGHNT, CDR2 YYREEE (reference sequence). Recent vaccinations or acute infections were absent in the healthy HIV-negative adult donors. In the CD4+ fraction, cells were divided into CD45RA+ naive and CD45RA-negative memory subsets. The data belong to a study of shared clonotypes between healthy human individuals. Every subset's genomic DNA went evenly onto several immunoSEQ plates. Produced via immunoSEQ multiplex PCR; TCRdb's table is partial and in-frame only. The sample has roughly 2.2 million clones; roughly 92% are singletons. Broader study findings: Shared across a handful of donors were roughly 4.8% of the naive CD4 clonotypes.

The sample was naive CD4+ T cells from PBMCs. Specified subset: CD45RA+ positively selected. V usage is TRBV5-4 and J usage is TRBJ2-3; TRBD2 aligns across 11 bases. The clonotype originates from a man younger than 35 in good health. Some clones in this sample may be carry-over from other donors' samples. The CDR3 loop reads CASSLGLAGPPTDTQYF. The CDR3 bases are TGTGCCAGCAGCTTGGGACTAGCGGGACCACCCACAGATACGCAGTATTTT.